This T cell receptor (beta chain) was identified during a study of cytomegalovirus exposure and HLA in healthy donors. Note on this clone: Antigen specificity is unknown.

General study points: Altogether, more than 150 TCR beta chains were recorded as cytomegalovirus-associated. Follow-up analysis found HLA locus-dependent TCR association rates, highest for DRB1 and lowest for HLA-C. Within an earlier analysis, most TCR beta V segments proved productive either about 90% or about 30% of the time. The classifier, whose performance was assessed in both the original and validation cohorts, reportedly diagnosed cytomegalovirus status with high specificity and sensitivity.

Researchers ran the PCR with 60 Vbeta and 13 Jbeta primers. Repertoires were generated with immunoSEQ multiplex PCR, while TCRdb's copy carries only in-frame clones and drops some. Here the sample spans roughly 200,000 clones, roughly 87% being singletons. Trimming stripped 7 bases from V and 2 bases from J, with 12 bases between. The CDR3 is 13 amino acids. From germline, CDR1 is MDHEN and CDR2 SYDVKM. Source material: PBMCs. The sequence came from a man aged 50-60 years in good health and CMV-seronegative. The chain couples TRBV28 to TRBJ2-7; no firm D call. The CDR3 coding sequence is TGTGCCAGCACCCAAAGATCTACCTACGAGCAGTACTTC. This sequence encodes CASTQRSTYEQYF.